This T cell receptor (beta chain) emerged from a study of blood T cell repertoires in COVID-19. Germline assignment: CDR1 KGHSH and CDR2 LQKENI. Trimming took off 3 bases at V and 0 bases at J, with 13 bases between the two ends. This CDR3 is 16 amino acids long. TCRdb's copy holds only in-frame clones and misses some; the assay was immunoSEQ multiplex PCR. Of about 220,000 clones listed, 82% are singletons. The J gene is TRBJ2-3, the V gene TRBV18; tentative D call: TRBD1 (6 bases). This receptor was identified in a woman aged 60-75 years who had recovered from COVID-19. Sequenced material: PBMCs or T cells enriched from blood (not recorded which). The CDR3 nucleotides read TGTGCCAGCTCACCTCTGACAGGTTCTAGCACAGATACGCAGTATTTT. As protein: CASSPLTGSSTDTQYF.